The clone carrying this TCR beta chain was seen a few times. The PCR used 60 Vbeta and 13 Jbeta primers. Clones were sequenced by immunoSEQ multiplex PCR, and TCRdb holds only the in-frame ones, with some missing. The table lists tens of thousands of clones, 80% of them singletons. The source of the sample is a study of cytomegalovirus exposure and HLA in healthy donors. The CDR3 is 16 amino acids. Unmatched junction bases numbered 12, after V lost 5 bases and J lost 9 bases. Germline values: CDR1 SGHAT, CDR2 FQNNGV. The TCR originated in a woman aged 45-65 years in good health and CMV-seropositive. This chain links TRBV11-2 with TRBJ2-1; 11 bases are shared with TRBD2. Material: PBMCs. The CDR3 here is CASSLSGRALLSEQFF. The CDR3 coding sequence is TGTGCCAGCAGCCTTAGCGGGAGGGCCCTACTCAGTGAGCAGTTCTTC.